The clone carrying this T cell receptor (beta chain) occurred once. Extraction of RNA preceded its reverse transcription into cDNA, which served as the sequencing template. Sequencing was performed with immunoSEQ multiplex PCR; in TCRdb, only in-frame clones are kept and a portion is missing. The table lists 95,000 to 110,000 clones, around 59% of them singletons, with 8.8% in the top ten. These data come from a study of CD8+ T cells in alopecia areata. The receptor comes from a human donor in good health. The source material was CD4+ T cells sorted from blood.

CDR3 sequence: CASSLGTEAFYEQYF. DNA for the CDR3: TGTGCCAGCAGCTTGGGGACAGAGGCTTTTTACGAGCAGTACTTC. V is TRBV5-4 and J is TRBJ2-7; D perhaps matches TRBD1 (6 bases). Between the trimmed V and J ends, which lost 0 bases and 4 bases, there was a span of 14 bases. The CDR3 covers 15 residues. The germline gives CDR1 SGHNT, CDR2 YYREEE (reference sequence).